Listed below are T cell receptor beta chains from one sample, sequenced in a study of blood T cell repertoires in COVID-19. Only in-frame clones appear in the TCRdb table, and some are missing; sequencing was by immunoSEQ multiplex PCR. The sample consists of 200,000 or so clones, about four fifths of them appearing once. Sequenced: PBMCs or T cells enriched from blood (not recorded which). Receptors originate from a woman aged 50 to 65 who had been exposed to COVID-19. CDR3s include the opening cysteine and the closing phenylalanine or tryptophan. A D gene is named only where the DNA matches it firmly. A row's size may be missing; if present it is once, few, many or a size class.

>TRBD1|TRBJ2-3|TRBV19|NA
TGTGCCAGTAGTATAAAGACAGGGAAAGCAGATACGCAGTATTTT
CASSIKTGKADTQYF
>NA|TRBJ2-4|TRBV21-1|NA
TGTGCCAGCAGCAAAGACAAGGCGGACATTCAGTACTTC
CASSKDKADIQYF
>TRBD2|TRBJ2-7|TRBV27|NA
TGTGCCAGCATCTTCCGGGGGGGTACAGGCTACGAGCAGTACTTC
CASIFRGGTGYEQYF
>NA|TRBJ2-1|TRBV9|NA
TGTGCCAGCAGCGCCTTGGGACACCCCTACAATGAGCAGTTCTTC
CASSALGHPYNEQFF
>NA|TRBJ1-1|TRBV12-1|NA
TGTGCCAGCAGCCCCAGGACAGGGAAGGAACAAGCTTTCTTT
CASSPRTGKEQAFF
>TRBD1|TRBJ1-3|TRBV19|NA
TGTGCCAGTACCAGGGGGAACACCATATATTTT
CASTRGNTIYF
>TRBD2|TRBJ2-7|TRBV3-1/TRBV3-2|NA
TGTGCCAGCAGCCAAGTCGGACTAGCGGGGGGTCCTTTCTCCTACGAGCAGTACTTC
CASSQVGLAGGPFSYEQYF
>NA|TRBJ2-1|TRBV11-2|NA
TGTGCCAGCAGCCATAACCTAGGAGGAAAGGAGCAGTTCTTC
CASSHNLGGKEQFF
>NA|TRBJ1-4|TRBV2|NA
TGTGCCAGCAGCGACGGGGGGTCGAATGAAAAACTGTTTTTT
CASSDGGSNEKLFF
>NA|TRBJ2-5|TRBV5-1|NA
TGCGCCAGCAGCTTGGATGGACAGTCTCAAGAGACCCAGTACTTC
CASSLDGQSQETQYF
>NA|TRBJ1-2|TRBV7-2|NA
TGTGCCAGCAGCTTAGACCCCTGGACAGAGAACTATGGCTACACCTTC
CASSLDPWTENYGYTF
>NA|TRBJ1-1|TRBV28|few
TGTGCCAGCAGTTTAGCCCGACTCACTGAAGCTTTCTTT
CASSLARLTEAFF
>NA|TRBJ1-4|TRBV10-2|NA
TGCGCCAGCAGTGAGTCCCCCCGGGCAACTAATGAAAAACTGTTTTTT
CASSESPRATNEKLFF
>TRBD2|TRBJ2-3|TRBV7-3|NA
TGTGCCAGCAGCCGTTTCGGGACTAGCGGGGGCACAGATACGCAGTATTTT
CASSRFGTSGGTDTQYF
>TRBD1|TRBJ1-1|TRBV3-1/TRBV3-2|NA
TGTGCCAGCAGCCACGGACAGGGGGATATGAACACTGAAGCTTTCTTT
CASSHGQGDMNTEAFF
>NA|TRBJ1-2|TRBV10-3|NA
TGTGCCACCGGGACTGGCGCGGATGGCTACACCTTC
CATGTGADGYTF
>NA|TRBJ1-1|TRBV9|NA
TGTGCCAGCAGCGTAGGGGGACTGACTGGGACTGAAGCTTTCTTT
CASSVGGLTGTEAFF
>TRBD1|TRBJ1-1|TRBV7-2|once
TGTGCCAGCAGTCAGGGGGCAACCACTGAAGCTTTCTTT
CASSQGATTEAFF
>NA|TRBJ2-2|TRBV30|NA
TGTGCCTGGAGCCGAGGGTGGGGGCCCGGGGAGCTGTTTTTT
CAWSRGWGPGELFF
>NA|TRBJ2-7|TRBV6-9|once
TGTGCCAGCAGATCGCAGGGAACAGGTGAGCAGTACTTC
CASRSQGTGEQYF
>NA|TRBJ2-7|TRBV7-9|NA
TGTGCCAGCAGCTTAGGGCAGGGGTTCCACGAGCAGTACTTC
CASSLGQGFHEQYF
>NA|TRBJ1-2|TRBV28|NA
TGTGCCAGCAGTTTGGTACAGGAATTAAGGGGCTACACCTTC
CASSLVQELRGYTF